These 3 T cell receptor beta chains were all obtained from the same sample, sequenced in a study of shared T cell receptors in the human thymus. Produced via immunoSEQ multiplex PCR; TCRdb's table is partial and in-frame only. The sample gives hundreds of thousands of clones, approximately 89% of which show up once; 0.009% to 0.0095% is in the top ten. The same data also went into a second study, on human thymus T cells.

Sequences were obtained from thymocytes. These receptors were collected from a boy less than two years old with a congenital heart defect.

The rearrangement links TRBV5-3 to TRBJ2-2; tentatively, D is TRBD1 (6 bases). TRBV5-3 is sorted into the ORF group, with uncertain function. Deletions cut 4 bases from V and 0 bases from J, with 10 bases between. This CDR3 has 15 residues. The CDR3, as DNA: TGTGCCAGAAGCCCGACAGGTACGAACACCGGGGAGCTGTTTTTT. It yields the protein CARSPTGTNTGELFF.

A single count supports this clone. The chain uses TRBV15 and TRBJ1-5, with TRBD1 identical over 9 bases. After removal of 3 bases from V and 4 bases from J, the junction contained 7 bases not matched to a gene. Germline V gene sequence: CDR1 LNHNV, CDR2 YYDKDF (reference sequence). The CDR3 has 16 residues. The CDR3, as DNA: TGTGCCACCAGCAGCGCGGGACAGGGTTCAAATCAGCCCCAGCATTTT. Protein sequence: CATSSAGQGSNQPQHF.

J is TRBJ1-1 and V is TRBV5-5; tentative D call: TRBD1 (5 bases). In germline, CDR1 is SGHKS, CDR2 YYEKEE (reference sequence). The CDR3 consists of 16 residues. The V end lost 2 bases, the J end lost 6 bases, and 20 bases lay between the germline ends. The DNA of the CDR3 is TGTGCCAGCAGCTTAACTCCCCCCCAGGGTAAGCCTGAAGCTTTCTTT. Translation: CASSLTPPQGKPEAFF. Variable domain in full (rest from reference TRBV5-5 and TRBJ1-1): DAGVTQSPTHLIKTRGQQVTLRCSPISGHKSVSWYQQVLGQGPQFIFQYYEKEERGRGNFPDRFSARQFPNYSSELNVNALLLGDSALYLCASSLTPPQGKPEAFFGQGTRLTVV.